What follows describes a single TCR beta chain. What it binds is not known. This specimen belongs to a study of shared clonotypes between healthy human individuals. General study results and limits: Large depth notwithstanding, sorted-subset sequencing proved incomplete by rarefaction.

The CDR3 totals 15 residues. V was shortened by 6 bases and J by 0 bases, with 12 bases between the two germline ends. The germline V gene encodes CDR1 MNHEY and CDR2 SMNVEV (reference sequence). Using immunoSEQ multiplex PCR, the repertoire was profiled, and TCRdb retains in-frame clones only, with some absent. The sample lists millions of clones; more than 80% were seen once. The specimen sequenced was naive CD4+ T cells sorted from blood. Subset reported: CD45RA+ positively selected. This chain links TRBV27 with TRBJ2-1; no definite D call. The receptor was derived from a man younger than 30 in good health. CDR3 in DNA: TGTGCCAGCAGGCAGGTTCAAAGCTCCTACAATGAGCAGTTCTTC. Translation gives CASRQVQSSYNEQFF.